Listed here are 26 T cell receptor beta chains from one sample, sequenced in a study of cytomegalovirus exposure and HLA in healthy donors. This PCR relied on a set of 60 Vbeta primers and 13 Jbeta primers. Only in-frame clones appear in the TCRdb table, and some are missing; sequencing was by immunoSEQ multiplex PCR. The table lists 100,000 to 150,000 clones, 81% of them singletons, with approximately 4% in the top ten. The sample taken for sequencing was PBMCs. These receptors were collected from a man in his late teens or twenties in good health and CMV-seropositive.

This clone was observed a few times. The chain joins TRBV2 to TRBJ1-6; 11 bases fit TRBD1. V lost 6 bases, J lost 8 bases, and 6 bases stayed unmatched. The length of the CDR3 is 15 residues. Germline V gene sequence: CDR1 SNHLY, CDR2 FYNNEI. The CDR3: CASRRTGGGDSPLHF. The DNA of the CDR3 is TGTGCCAGCAGGAGGACAGGGGGCGGTGATTCACCCCTCCACTTT.

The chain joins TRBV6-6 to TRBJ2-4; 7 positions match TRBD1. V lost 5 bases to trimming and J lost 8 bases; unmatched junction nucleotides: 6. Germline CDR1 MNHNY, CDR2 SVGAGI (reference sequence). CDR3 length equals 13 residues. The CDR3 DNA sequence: TGTGCCAGCAGTCAGGGGGTCGGGGACATTCAGTACTTC. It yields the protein CASSQGVGDIQYF.

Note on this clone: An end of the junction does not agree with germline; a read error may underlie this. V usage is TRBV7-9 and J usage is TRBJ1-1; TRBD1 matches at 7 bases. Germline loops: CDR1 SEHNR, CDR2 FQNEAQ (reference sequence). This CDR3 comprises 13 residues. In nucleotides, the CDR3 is TGTTCCAGCAGCGTAGGGACAGCTACTGAAGCTTTCTTT. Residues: CSSSVGTATEAFF.

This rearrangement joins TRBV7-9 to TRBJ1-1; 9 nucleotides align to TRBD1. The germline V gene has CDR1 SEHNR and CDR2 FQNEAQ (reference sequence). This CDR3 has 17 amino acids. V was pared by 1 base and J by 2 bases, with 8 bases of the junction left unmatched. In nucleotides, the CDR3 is TGTGCCAGCAGCTTAGTTACAGGGGACAGGGACAACACTGAAGCTTTCTTT. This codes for CASSLVTGDRDNTEAFF.

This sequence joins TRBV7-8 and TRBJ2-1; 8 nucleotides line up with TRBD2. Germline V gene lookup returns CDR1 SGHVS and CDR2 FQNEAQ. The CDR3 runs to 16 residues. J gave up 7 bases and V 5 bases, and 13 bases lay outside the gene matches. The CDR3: CASSATRDRGGNEQFF. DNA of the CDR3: TGTGCCAGCAGCGCGACAAGGGACCGGGGGGGTAATGAGCAGTTCTTC.

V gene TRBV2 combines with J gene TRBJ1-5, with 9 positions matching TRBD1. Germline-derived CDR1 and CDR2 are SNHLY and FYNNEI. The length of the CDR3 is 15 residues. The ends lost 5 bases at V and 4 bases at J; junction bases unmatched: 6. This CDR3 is CASSSGTGLNQPQHF. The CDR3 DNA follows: TGTGCCAGCAGTTCTGGGACAGGGTTAAATCAGCCCCAGCATTTT.

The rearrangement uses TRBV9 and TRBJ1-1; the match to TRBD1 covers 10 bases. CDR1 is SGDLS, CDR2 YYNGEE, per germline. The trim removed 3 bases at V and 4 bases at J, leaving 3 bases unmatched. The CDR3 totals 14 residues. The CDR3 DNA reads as TGTGCCAGCAGCGCCGGACAGGGGGGCACTGAAGCTTTCTTT. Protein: CASSAGQGGTEAFF.

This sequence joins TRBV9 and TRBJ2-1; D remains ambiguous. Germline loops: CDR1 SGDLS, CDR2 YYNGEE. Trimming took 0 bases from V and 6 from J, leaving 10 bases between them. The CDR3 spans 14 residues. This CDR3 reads CASSVGQVFNEQFF. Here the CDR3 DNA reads TGTGCCAGCAGCGTAGGGCAGGTGTTCAATGAGCAGTTCTTC.

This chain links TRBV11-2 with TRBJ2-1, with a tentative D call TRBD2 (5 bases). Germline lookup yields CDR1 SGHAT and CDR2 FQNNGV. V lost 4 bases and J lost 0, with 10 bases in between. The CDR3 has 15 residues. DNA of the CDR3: TGTGCCAGCAGCTCGGGGTTTACCTCCTACAATGAGCAGTTCTTC. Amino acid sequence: CASSSGFTSYNEQFF.

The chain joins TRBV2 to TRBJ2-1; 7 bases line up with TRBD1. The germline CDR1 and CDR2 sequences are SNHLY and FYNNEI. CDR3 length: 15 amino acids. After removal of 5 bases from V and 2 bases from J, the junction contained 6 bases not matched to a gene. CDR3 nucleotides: TGTGCCAGCAGTAGAAAGACAGGGACCTACAATGAGCAGTTCTTC. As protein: CASSRKTGTYNEQFF. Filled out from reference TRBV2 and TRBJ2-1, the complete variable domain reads EPEVTQTPSHQVTQMGQEVILRCVPISNHLYFYWYRQILGQKVEFLVSFYNNEISEKSEIFDDQFSVERPDGSNFTLKIRSTKLEDSAMYFCASSRKTGTYNEQFFGPGTRLTVL.

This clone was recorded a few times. As DNA, the CDR3 is TGTGCCAGCAGCGTAGGGCAGGGCTATGGCTACACCTTC. Encoded protein: CASSVGQGYGYTF. The rearrangement links TRBV9 to TRBJ1-2; weak D call: TRBD1 (5 bases). V was clipped by 0 bases and J by 4 bases, with 7 bases between them. Germline V gives CDR1 SGDLS, CDR2 YYNGEE. The CDR3 is 13 residues long.

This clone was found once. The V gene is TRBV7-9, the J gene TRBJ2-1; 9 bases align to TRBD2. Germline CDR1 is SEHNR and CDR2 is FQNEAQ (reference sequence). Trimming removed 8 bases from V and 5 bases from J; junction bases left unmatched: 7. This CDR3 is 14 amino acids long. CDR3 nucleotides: TGTGCCAGCTATACGGGCGGGGGGGACAATGAGCAGTTCTTC. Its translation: CASYTGGGDNEQFF. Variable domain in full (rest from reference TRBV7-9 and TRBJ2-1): DTGVSQNPRHKITKRGQNVTFRCDPISEHNRLYWYRQTLGQGPEFLTYFQNEAQLEKSRLLSDRFSAERPKGSFSTLEIQRTEQGDSAMYLCASYTGGGDNEQFFGPGTRLTVL.

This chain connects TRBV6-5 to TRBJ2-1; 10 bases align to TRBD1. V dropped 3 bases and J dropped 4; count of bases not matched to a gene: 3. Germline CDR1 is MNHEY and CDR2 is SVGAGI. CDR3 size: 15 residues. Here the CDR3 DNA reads TGTGCCAGCAGTTATTGGGACAGGGGATACAATGAGCAGTTCTTC. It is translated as CASSYWDRGYNEQFF.

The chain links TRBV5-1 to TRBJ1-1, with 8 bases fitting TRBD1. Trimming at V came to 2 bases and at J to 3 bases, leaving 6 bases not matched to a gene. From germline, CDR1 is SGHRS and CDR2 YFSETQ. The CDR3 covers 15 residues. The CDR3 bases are TGCGCCAGCAGCTTCCGGGACAGGAGATACACTGAAGCTTTCTTT. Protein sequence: CASSFRDRRYTEAFF.

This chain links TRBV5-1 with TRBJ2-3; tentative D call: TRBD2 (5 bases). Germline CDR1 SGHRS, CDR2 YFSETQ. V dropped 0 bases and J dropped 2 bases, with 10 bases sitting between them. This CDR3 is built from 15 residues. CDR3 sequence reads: CASSLGTTTTDTQYF. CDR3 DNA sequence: TGCGCCAGCAGCTTGGGGACGACTACCACAGATACGCAGTATTTT.

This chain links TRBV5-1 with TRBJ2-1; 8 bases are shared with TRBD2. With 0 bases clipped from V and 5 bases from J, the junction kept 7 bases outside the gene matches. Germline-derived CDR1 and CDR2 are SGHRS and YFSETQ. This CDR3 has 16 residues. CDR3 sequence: CASSLALGREDNEQFF. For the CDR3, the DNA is TGCGCCAGCAGCTTGGCCCTGGGGCGGGAGGACAATGAGCAGTTCTTC.

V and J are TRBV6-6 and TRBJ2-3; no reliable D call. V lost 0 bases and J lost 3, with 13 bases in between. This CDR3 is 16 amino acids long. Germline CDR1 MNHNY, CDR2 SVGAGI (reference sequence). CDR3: CASSYSNLARTDTQYF. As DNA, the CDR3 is TGTGCCAGCAGTTACTCGAATCTCGCCCGGACAGATACGCAGTATTTT.

The CDR3 DNA sequence: TGCGCCAGCAGCCGCTCCGGGGATTCGGGTGAAAAACTGTTTTTT. Its translation is CASSRSGDSGEKLFF. The V call is TRBV4-1, the J call TRBJ1-4; D gene ambiguous. V was trimmed by 4 bases and J by 7 bases, leaving 16 bases between them. This CDR3 region has 15 residues. CDR1 is MGHRA, CDR2 YSYEKL, per germline.

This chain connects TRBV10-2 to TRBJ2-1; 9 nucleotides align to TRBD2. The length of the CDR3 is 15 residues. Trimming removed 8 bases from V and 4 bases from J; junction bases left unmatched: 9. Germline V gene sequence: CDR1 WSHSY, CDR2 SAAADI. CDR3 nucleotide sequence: TGCGCCAGCGTCGGTCTAGCGGGGAAATACAATGAGCAGTTCTTC. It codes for CASVGLAGKYNEQFF.

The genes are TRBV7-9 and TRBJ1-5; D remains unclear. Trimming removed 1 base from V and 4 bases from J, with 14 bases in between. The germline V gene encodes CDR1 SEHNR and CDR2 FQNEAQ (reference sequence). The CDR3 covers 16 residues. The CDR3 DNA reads TGTGCCAGCAGCTTAGTATCAGACGACGGGAATCAGCCCCAGCATTTT. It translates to CASSLVSDDGNQPQHF.

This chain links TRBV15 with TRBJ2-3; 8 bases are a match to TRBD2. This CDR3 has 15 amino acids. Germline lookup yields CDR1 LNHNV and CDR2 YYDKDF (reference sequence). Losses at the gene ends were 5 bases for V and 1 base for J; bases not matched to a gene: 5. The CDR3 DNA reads TGTGCCACCAGCTCCCCGGGACTAGGCACAGATACGCAGTATTTT. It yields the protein CATSSPGLGTDTQYF.

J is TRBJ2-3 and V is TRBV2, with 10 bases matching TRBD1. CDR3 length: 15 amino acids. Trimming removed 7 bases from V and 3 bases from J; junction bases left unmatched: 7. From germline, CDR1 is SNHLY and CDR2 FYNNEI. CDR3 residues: CASTLGTGDTDTQYF. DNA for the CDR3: TGTGCCAGCACCCTCGGGACAGGGGATACAGATACGCAGTATTTT.

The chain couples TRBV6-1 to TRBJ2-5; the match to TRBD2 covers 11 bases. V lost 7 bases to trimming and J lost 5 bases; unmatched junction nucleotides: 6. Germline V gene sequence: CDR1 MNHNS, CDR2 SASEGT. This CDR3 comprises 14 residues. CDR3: CASTYTSGGETQYF. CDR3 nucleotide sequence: TGTGCCAGCACTTATACTAGCGGGGGCGAGACCCAGTACTTC.

CDR3 region: CASSLQGGNTEAFF. In nucleotides, the CDR3 is TGTGCCAGCAGCTTACAGGGGGGGAACACTGAAGCTTTCTTT. The genes are TRBV11-2 and TRBJ1-1, with 7 bases fitting TRBD1. CDR3 length: 14 amino acids. J was trimmed by 1 base and V by 2 bases; bases with no gene match: 1. Germline V gene data show CDR1 as SGHAT and CDR2 as FQNNGV.

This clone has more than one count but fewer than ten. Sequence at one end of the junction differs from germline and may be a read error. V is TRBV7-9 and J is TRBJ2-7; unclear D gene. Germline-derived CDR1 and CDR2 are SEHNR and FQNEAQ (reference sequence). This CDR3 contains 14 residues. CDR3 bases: TGTTCCAGCAGCTTTGACACTGGTTCCTACGAGCAGTACTTC. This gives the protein CSSSFDTGSYEQYF.

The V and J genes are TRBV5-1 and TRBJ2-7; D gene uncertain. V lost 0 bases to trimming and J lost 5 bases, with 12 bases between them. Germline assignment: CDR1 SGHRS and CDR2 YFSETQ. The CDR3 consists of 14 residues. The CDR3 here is CASSLGGRWDEQYF. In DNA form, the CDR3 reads TGCGCCAGCAGCTTGGGAGGCCGATGGGACGAGCAGTACTTC.